Following are 25 T cell receptor beta chains from one sample sequenced in a study of T cell changes during pregnancy in multiple sclerosis. Measured with immunoSEQ multiplex PCR; TCRdb has only the in-frame clones, and not every one. Found here are some 83,000 clones, about 91% of them singletons; the top ten hold around 3.3%. The starting material was PBMCs, obtained in the first trimester of pregnancy. These receptor sequences come from a female donor in good health, serving as a control in a pregnancy study. Some clones in this sample may be carry-over from other donors' samples.

CDR3 sequence reads: CAWRGQGLYEQYF. The CDR3 coding sequence is TGTGCCTGGAGGGGACAGGGTCTCTACGAGCAGTACTTC. The V gene is TRBV30, the J gene TRBJ2-7; TRBD1 aligns across 9 bases. This CDR3 spans 13 amino acids. With 3 bases clipped from V and 3 bases from J, the junction kept 3 bases outside the gene matches. CDR1 is GTSNPN, CDR2 SVGIG, per germline (reference sequence).

The DNA for the CDR3 is TGTGCCAGTAGTATAGGCCTAGCGGGGACCTACGAGCAGTACTTC. This translates into CASSIGLAGTYEQYF. The chain recombines TRBV19 with TRBJ2-7; 9 nucleotides line up with TRBD2. J gave up 2 bases and V 1 base, and 3 bases lay outside the gene matches. This CDR3 has 15 residues. The germline V gene encodes CDR1 LNHDA and CDR2 SQIVND (reference sequence).

The rearrangement links TRBV7-8 to TRBJ2-7, with TRBD1 identical over 10 bases. Germline V gene sequence: CDR1 SGHVS, CDR2 FQNEAQ. Losses at the gene ends were 6 bases for V and 3 bases for J; bases not matched to a gene: 8. The CDR3 is 15 amino acids. CDR3 nucleotide sequence: TGTGCCAGCAGGCCGGGACAGGGGCTAGTCTACGAGCAGTACTTC. Protein sequence: CASRPGQGLVYEQYF.

The CDR3 bases are TGTGCCAGCAGCTTAGAAGGAGGGTCGAACACCGGGGAGCTGTTTTTT. This translates into CASSLEGGSNTGELFF. V usage is TRBV13 and J usage is TRBJ2-2, with D possibly matching TRBD2 (6 bases). V was clipped by 1 base and J by 0 bases, with 9 bases between them. Germline CDR1 reads PRHDT; CDR2 reads FYEKMQ (reference sequence). The CDR3 spans 16 residues.

This clone was seen a few times. The rearrangement links TRBV2 to TRBJ1-1, with TRBD1 matching 7 bases. The CDR3 runs to 12 residues. In germline, CDR1 is SNHLY, CDR2 FYNNEI. V lost 4 bases to trimming and J lost 7 bases; unmatched junction nucleotides: 3. The CDR3 DNA reads TGTGCCAGCAGTGCCGGACAGGTTGAAGCTTTCTTT. It codes for CASSAGQVEAFF.

Only a few counts were recorded for this clone. V and J are TRBV14 and TRBJ2-3; possible D gene TRBD1, 6 bases. The germline CDR1 and CDR2 sequences are SGHDN and FVKESK. V shed 4 bases and J shed 0 bases, with 11 bases lying between them. The CDR3 runs to 15 residues. The CDR3 sequence: CASSPYRESTDTQYF. The CDR3 region has the DNA TGTGCCAGCAGCCCCTACAGGGAAAGCACAGATACGCAGTATTTT.

V usage is TRBV18 and J usage is TRBJ1-5, with D possibly TRBD1 on 5 matching bases. The CDR3 length is 13 residues. Deletions cut 6 bases from V and 8 bases from J, with 14 bases between. The germline CDR1 and CDR2 sequences are KGHSH and LQKENI. The CDR3 loop reads CASSRGAVEPQHF. In DNA, the CDR3 is TGTGCCAGCTCTCGTGGGGCGGTAGAGCCCCAGCATTTT.

The chain has TRBV18 and TRBJ2-3; 7 positions agree with TRBD2. Trimming at V came to 6 bases and at J to 4 bases, leaving 1 base not matched to a gene. CDR1 KGHSH and CDR2 LQKENI come from the germline V gene. The CDR3 contains 12 residues. The CDR3 region has the DNA TGTGCCAGCTCCCGGGAGGCAGATACGCAGTATTTT. It is translated as CASSREADTQYF.

This clone was picked up one time. This chain joins TRBV18 and TRBJ1-5; D ambiguous. The CDR3 runs 15 residues. The V gene lost 2 bases and the J gene lost 1 base, with 9 bases spanning the gap. CDR1 KGHSH and CDR2 LQKENI come from the germline V gene. The CDR3 DNA reads TGTGCCAGCTCACCAACGGGTAGCAGCAATCAGCCCCAGCATTTT. Its translation is CASSPTGSSNQPQHF. The full variable domain, completed using reference TRBV18 and TRBJ1-5, is NAGVMQNPRHLVRRRGQEARLRCSPMKGHSHVYWYRQLPEEGLKFMVYLQKENIIDESGMPKERFSAEFPKEGPSILRIQQVVRGDSAAYFCASSPTGSSNQPQHFGDGTRLSIL.

This chain links TRBV19 with TRBJ2-1, with 9 bases lining up with TRBD2. From germline, CDR1 is LNHDA and CDR2 SQIVND (reference sequence). The V gene end was trimmed by 3 bases and the J gene end by 2 bases; junction bases not matched to a gene: 8. This CDR3 region has 17 residues. CDR3 sequence (DNA): TGTGCCAGTAGTATCTTGACTAGCGGAGGGCCCTACAATGAGCAGTTCTTC. This translates into CASSILTSGGPYNEQFF. Supplemented by reference TRBV19 and TRBJ2-1, the full variable domain reads DGGITQSPKYLFRKEGQNVTLSCEQNLNHDAMYWYRQDPGQGLRLIYYSQIVNDFQKGDIAEGYSVSREKKESFPLTVTSAQKNPTAFYLCASSILTSGGPYNEQFFGPGTRLTVL.

The CDR3 DNA is TGTGCCAGCAGCTTCGTGGCTAGCGGGAGCCCGGGCGGGGAGCAGTACTTC. It is translated as CASSFVASGSPGGEQYF. The chain carries TRBV7-2 and TRBJ2-7, with 10 positions matching TRBD2. Germline loops: CDR1 SGHTA, CDR2 FQGNSA. Trimming took 3 bases from V and 7 from J; bases not matched to a gene: 15. This CDR3 comprises 17 residues.

This chain uses TRBV28 with TRBJ1-3, with D unclear. This CDR3 is 13 amino acids long. The germline gives CDR1 MDHEN, CDR2 SYDVKM. V lost 3 bases to trimming and J lost 3 bases, with 6 bases between them. DNA for the CDR3: TGTGCCAGCAGTTTTTACAGTGGAAACACCATATATTTT. Its protein is CASSFYSGNTIYF.

This chain connects TRBV6-5 to TRBJ1-2; TRBD1 is a possible D gene (6 bases). The CDR3 spans 13 residues. With 10 bases removed from V and 5 bases from J, the gap between germline ends came to 17 bases. Germline CDR1 reads MNHEY; CDR2 reads SVGAGI. In DNA, the CDR3 is TGTGCCACCTTACAGGACAGCTCGTATGGCTACACCTTC. Protein: CATLQDSSYGYTF.

The gene calls are TRBV10-2 and TRBJ2-5, with 10 bases aligning to TRBD2. The germline V gene encodes CDR1 WSHSY and CDR2 SAAADI. The CDR3 is 15 residues long. The V gene end was trimmed by 6 bases and the J gene end by 1 base; junction bases not matched to a gene: 5. CDR3 residues: CASRRRTSGQETQYF. The DNA of the CDR3 is TGCGCCAGCAGAAGAAGGACTAGCGGCCAAGAGACCCAGTACTTC.

Here the CDR3 reads CASSLQGGRETQYF. The CDR3 DNA reads as TGCGCCAGCAGCTTGCAAGGGGGCCGAGAGACCCAGTACTTC. The rearrangement joins TRBV5-1 to TRBJ2-5, with 7 bases aligning to TRBD1. The germline gives CDR1 SGHRS, CDR2 YFSETQ. The CDR3 runs to 14 residues. Germline trimming cut 1 base from V and 4 bases from J; bases unmatched to any gene: 4.

The V gene is TRBV28, the J gene TRBJ2-1; 9 nucleotides line up with TRBD1. Trimming at V came to 5 bases and at J to 15 bases, leaving 17 bases not matched to a gene. Germline CDR1 MDHEN, CDR2 SYDVKM. The CDR3 has 15 amino acids. CDR3: CASSNGGTGSSDLFF. CDR3 nucleotides: TGTGCCAGCAGTAACGGGGGGACAGGGAGTTCGGATTTGTTCTTC.

The CDR3 sequence is CASSTGTGDAGELFF. The CDR3 bases are TGTGCCAGCAGCACCGGGACAGGGGACGCCGGGGAGCTGTTTTTT. This chain links TRBV7-9 with TRBJ2-2, with 10 nucleotides matching TRBD1. The CDR3 is made up of 15 amino acids. J lost 6 bases, V lost 5 bases, and 6 bases had no gene match. In germline, CDR1 is SEHNR, CDR2 FQNEAQ (reference sequence).

The chain couples TRBV5-1 to TRBJ1-1; D gene unclear. The length of the CDR3 is 13 residues. V lost 5 bases and J 1 base, leaving 9 bases between the germline ends. The germline V gene encodes CDR1 SGHRS and CDR2 YFSETQ. CDR3 sequence (DNA): TGCGCCAGCAGACGACACACGAACACTGAAGCTTTCTTT. Protein product: CASRRHTNTEAFF.

The chain carries TRBV28 and TRBJ1-4, with D possibly TRBD1 on 5 matching bases. Germline V gene lookup returns CDR1 MDHEN and CDR2 SYDVKM. This CDR3 comprises 14 residues. With 3 bases removed from V and 5 bases from J, the gap between germline ends came to 10 bases. CDR3 in DNA: TGTGCCAGCAGTTTTTTAAGGGGCAATGAAAAACTGTTTTTT. It encodes CASSFLRGNEKLFF.

The genes are TRBV5-5 and TRBJ1-1, with unresolved D. This CDR3 has 15 residues. Germline CDR1 is SGHKS and CDR2 is YYEKEE (reference sequence). The V end was cut by 1 base, the J end by 2 bases, with 12 bases between. The CDR3 loop reads CASSLILSTNTEAFF. The CDR3 DNA sequence: TGTGCCAGCAGCTTGATTCTTTCAACTAACACTGAAGCTTTCTTT.

The gene calls are TRBV5-4 and TRBJ2-5; D call uncertain. The J call may be wrong; the DNA end is better matched by TRBJ2-7. This CDR3 is built from 13 residues. From germline, CDR1 is SGHNT and CDR2 YYREEE (reference sequence). CDR3 sequence: CASSPHSSYEQYF. For the CDR3, the DNA is TGTGCCAGCAGCCCACACAGCTCCTACGAGCAGTACTTC.

V usage is TRBV7-3 and J usage is TRBJ2-3, with 15 bases lining up with TRBD2. The CDR3 is made up of 18 amino acids. Germline lookup yields CDR1 SGHTA and CDR2 FQGTGA. V dropped 5 bases and J dropped 0; count of bases not matched to a gene: 6. CDR3 protein: CASSLGLAGGYSTDTQYF. The DNA of the CDR3 is TGTGCCAGCAGCCTAGGACTAGCGGGAGGGTACAGCACAGATACGCAGTATTTT.

The chain combines TRBV6-1 with TRBJ2-7, with 8 bases identical to TRBD2. Trimming removed 9 bases from V and 2 bases from J; junction bases left unmatched: 9. CDR3 length: 14 amino acids. CDR1 MNHNS and CDR2 SASEGT come from the germline V gene. The CDR3 loop is CASAGGPITYEQYF. CDR3 nucleotides: TGTGCCAGTGCGGGGGGCCCTATTACCTACGAGCAGTACTTC.

V usage is TRBV27 and J usage is TRBJ2-7, with 8 bases that match TRBD2. Germline-derived CDR1 and CDR2 are MNHEY and SMNVEV (reference sequence). This CDR3 contains 14 residues. The J segment lost 6 bases and the V segment lost 2 bases, leaving 6 bases of the junction unmatched. The CDR3 loop is CASSLGRGASEQYF. CDR3 DNA sequence: TGTGCCAGCAGTTTAGGGCGGGGGGCGAGCGAGCAGTACTTC.

The chain recombines TRBV21-1 with TRBJ2-7; the D call TRBD1 from the table was never checked on the DNA. TRBV21-1 is a documented pseudogene. The CDR3 loop spans 14 amino acids. The CDR3 protein is CASTETGDPYEQYF. In DNA, the CDR3 is TGTGCCAGCACCGAGACAGGGGACCCCTACGAGCAGTACTTC.